The 17 T cell receptor beta chains presented below share a single source sample, sequenced in a study of blood T cell repertoires in COVID-19 (dated by TCRdb to the early 2020s). Library creation used the immunoSEQ multiplex PCR assay. In its TCRdb copy, this immuneACCESS table keeps in-frame sequences only and misses some clones. Where compared with another copy, unresolved V genes explain less than half of these, and the others have no known cause. The sample includes tens of thousands of clones, with nearly 85% observed a single time. The ten largest clones take up around 15% of the sample. Sequenced material: peripheral blood. These TCRs come from a man between 40 and 49 years old with acute or convalescent COVID-19.

The V and J genes are TRBV5-1 and TRBJ1-2; no definite D call. V lost 1 base, J lost 1 base, and 8 bases lay in between. This CDR3 contains 14 residues. Germline loops: CDR1 SGHRS, CDR2 YFSETQ. The CDR3 loop is CASSLSGFNYGYTF. The CDR3 coding sequence is TGCGCCAGCAGCTTGAGCGGGTTTAACTATGGCTACACCTTC. Variable domain in full (rest from reference TRBV5-1 and TRBJ1-2): KAGVTQTPRYLIKTRGQQVTLSCSPISGHRSVSWYQQTPGQGLQFLFEYFSETQRNKGNFPGRFSGRQFSNSRSEMNVSTLELGDSALYLCASSLSGFNYGYTFGSGTRLTVV.

J is TRBJ1-2 and V is TRBV4-1; D remains unclear. V was pared by 3 bases and J by 9 bases, with 14 bases between. Per the germline V gene, CDR1 is MGHRA and CDR2 is YSYEKL. The CDR3 has 13 amino acids. CDR3 region: CASSHIGSLSYTF. The DNA of the CDR3 is TGCGCCAGCAGCCACATAGGGAGTCTTAGCTACACCTTC.

The V and J genes are TRBV5-1 and TRBJ1-1, with no clear D. CDR1 is SGHRS, CDR2 YFSETQ, per germline. Trimming took 0 bases from V and 2 from J, leaving 14 bases between them. This CDR3 has 16 residues. CDR3 residues: CASSLGHGSGNTEAFF. DNA for the CDR3: TGCGCCAGCAGCTTGGGGCATGGATCAGGAAACACTGAAGCTTTCTTT.

The chain is built from TRBV15 and TRBJ1-5, with 7 bases lining up with TRBD1. CDR1 and CDR2 from the germline V gene are LNHNV and YYDKDF (reference sequence). Trimming cost V 0 bases and J 0 bases; bases outside gene matches: 5. This CDR3 comprises 17 residues. CDR3 sequence: CATSRDPRDSSNQPQHF. The CDR3 DNA sequence: TGTGCCACCAGCAGAGATCCACGGGACAGTAGCAATCAGCCCCAGCATTTT.

The chain carries TRBV9 and TRBJ2-3, with 8 bases aligning to TRBD2. The CDR3 totals 15 residues. J lost 6 bases, V lost 3 bases, and 9 bases had no gene match. The V gene's germline CDR1 is SGDLS and CDR2 YYNGEE. CDR3 in amino acids: CASSDRTSGGDTQYF. The DNA of the CDR3 is TGTGCCAGCAGCGACCGGACCTCGGGAGGGGATACGCAGTATTTT. Looking up the rest from reference TRBV9 and TRBJ2-3 gives the full variable domain: DSGVTQTPKHLITATGQRVTLRCSPRSGDLSVYWYQQSLDQGLQFLIQYYNGEERAKGNILERFSAQQFPDLHSELNLSSLELGDSALYFCASSDRTSGGDTQYFGPGTRLTVL.

This clone has a handful of counts. The chain employs TRBV7-9 and TRBJ2-1, with 9 bases lining up with TRBD2. The trim removed 1 base at V and 9 bases at J, leaving 7 bases unmatched. Per the germline V gene, CDR1 is SEHNR and CDR2 is FQNEAQ (reference sequence). CDR3 length: 15 residues. The CDR3 DNA reads as TGTGCCAGCAGCTTAGGCGGGAGGGCCGCGGTTGAGCAGTTCTTC. It is translated as CASSLGGRAAVEQFF. The whole variable domain, remainder taken from reference TRBV7-9 and TRBJ2-1, is DTGVSQNPRHKITKRGQNVTFRCDPISEHNRLYWYRQTLGQGPEFLTYFQNEAQLEKSRLLSDRFSAERPKGSFSTLEIQRTEQGDSAMYLCASSLGGRAAVEQFFGPGTRLTVL.

The rearrangement uses TRBV19 and TRBJ1-2, with TRBD1 matching over 7 bases. The CDR3 spans 18 residues. CDR1 is LNHDA, CDR2 SQIVND, per germline (reference sequence). V shed 4 bases and J 3 bases; nucleotides not matched to a gene: 17. The CDR3 protein is CASSTRTGGGLWDYGYTF. CDR3 nucleotide sequence: TGTGCCAGTAGTACCCGGACAGGCGGCGGGTTATGGGACTATGGCTACACCTTC.

V and J are TRBV24-1 and TRBJ2-2, with 7 positions matching TRBD1. Germline V gene data show CDR1 as KGHDR and CDR2 as SFDVKD. The ends lost 7 bases at V and 0 bases at J; junction bases unmatched: 10. The CDR3 sequence is 17 residues long. CDR3 coding DNA: TGTGCCACCAGCAAAGTTTCCGGGACAGCGAACACCGGGGAGCTGTTTTTT. Encoded protein: CATSKVSGTANTGELFF.

The table lists this clone with a few counts. The chain combines TRBV24-1 with TRBJ1-2, with no clear D. The CDR3 length is 13 residues. The germline V and J ends were trimmed by 6 bases and 5 bases, with 12 bases remaining between them. The germline V gene encodes CDR1 KGHDR and CDR2 SFDVKD. CDR3 residues: CATSPGFRYGYTF. The CDR3 coding sequence is TGTGCCACCAGTCCGGGGTTTCGTTATGGCTACACCTTC.

The J gene is TRBJ2-1, the V gene TRBV14, with TRBD2 matching 9 bases. The CDR3 is made up of 16 amino acids. V shed 4 bases, J shed 3 bases, and the junction held 7 bases outside the gene matches. The germline CDR1 and CDR2 sequences are SGHDN and FVKESK. CDR3 loop: CASSLLLAGHYNEQFF. DNA of the CDR3: TGTGCCAGCAGCCTCCTACTAGCGGGTCACTACAATGAGCAGTTCTTC.

This clone has more than one count but fewer than ten. This sequence joins TRBV7-9 and TRBJ2-5; 10 positions match TRBD2. The CDR3 contains 17 residues. Germline V lookup: CDR1 SEHNR, CDR2 FQNEAQ (reference sequence). With 4 bases clipped from V and 2 bases from J, the junction kept 10 bases outside the gene matches. DNA for the CDR3: TGTGCCAGCAGCTCCCACCGCTCTAGCGGGGGACAAGAGACCCAGTACTTC. Its translation: CASSSHRSSGGQETQYF.

The J gene is TRBJ2-5, the V gene TRBV3-1 (or the pseudogene TRBV3-2), with 7 bases fitting TRBD2. The germline CDR1 and CDR2 sequences are LGHDT and YNNKEL (reference sequence). The CDR3 length is 14 residues. The J segment lost 6 bases and the V segment lost 1 base, leaving 5 bases of the junction unmatched. Here the CDR3 reads CASSQGTGGKTQYF. In nucleotides, the CDR3 is TGTGCCAGCAGCCAAGGGACGGGGGGAAAGACCCAGTACTTC.

Points on this clone: Other DNA sequences within the sample encode an identical CDR3. The J gene is TRBJ2-4, the V gene TRBV19, with a tentative D call TRBD2 (5 bases). V was trimmed by 3 bases and J by 0 bases, leaving 6 bases between them. CDR1 LNHDA and CDR2 SQIVND come from the germline V gene (reference sequence). This CDR3 has 14 amino acids. CDR3 loop: CASSIRGAKNIQYF. The DNA of the CDR3 is TGTGCCAGTAGTATTCGGGGAGCCAAAAACATTCAGTACTTC.

This chain uses TRBV18 with TRBJ2-1; perhaps TRBD2 as D (6 bases). Trimming removed 5 bases from V and 0 bases from J, with 14 bases in between. Per the germline V gene, CDR1 is KGHSH and CDR2 is LQKENI. This CDR3 has 16 residues. The DNA for the CDR3 is TGTGCCAGCTCAGACCTAGCGCCAAGCTCCTACAATGAGCAGTTCTTC. Protein: CASSDLAPSSYNEQFF.

This chain uses TRBV2 with TRBJ2-1, with 8 positions matching TRBD1. The CDR3 covers 15 residues. CDR1 and CDR2 from the germline V gene are SNHLY and FYNNEI. Losses at the gene ends were 7 bases for V and 7 bases for J; bases not matched to a gene: 12. The CDR3: CASTRPQGQVNEQFF. The CDR3 region has the DNA TGTGCCAGCACTAGACCCCAGGGACAGGTAAATGAGCAGTTCTTC. Full variable domain (missing parts from reference TRBV2 and TRBJ2-1): EPEVTQTPSHQVTQMGQEVILRCVPISNHLYFYWYRQILGQKVEFLVSFYNNEISEKSEIFDDQFSVERPDGSNFTLKIRSTKLEDSAMYFCASTRPQGQVNEQFFGPGTRLTVL.

This sequence joins TRBV18 and TRBJ1-2, with a weak D call TRBD1 (5 bases). Germline V gene lookup returns CDR1 KGHSH and CDR2 LQKENI. The CDR3 runs to 12 residues. Trimming took 8 bases from V and 0 from J, leaving 7 bases between them. The CDR3 DNA reads TGTGCCAGCGCGACAGCTAACTATGGCTACACCTTC. It encodes CASATANYGYTF. Based on the CDR3 plus reference TRBV18 and TRBJ1-2, the full variable domain is NAGVMQNPRHLVRRRGQEARLRCSPMKGHSHVYWYRQLPEEGLKFMVYLQKENIIDESGMPKERFSAEFPKEGPSILRIQQVVRGDSAAYFCASATANYGYTFGSGTRLTVV.

The chain recombines TRBV19 with TRBJ2-5, with 16 bases lining up with TRBD2. Germline assignment: CDR1 LNHDA and CDR2 SQIVND (reference sequence). J lost 5 bases, V lost 4 bases, and 7 bases had no gene match. The CDR3 loop spans 17 amino acids. The CDR3 spells CASSTGTSGGAVETQYF. DNA of the CDR3: TGTGCCAGTAGTACTGGGACTAGCGGGGGGGCCGTGGAGACCCAGTACTTC.